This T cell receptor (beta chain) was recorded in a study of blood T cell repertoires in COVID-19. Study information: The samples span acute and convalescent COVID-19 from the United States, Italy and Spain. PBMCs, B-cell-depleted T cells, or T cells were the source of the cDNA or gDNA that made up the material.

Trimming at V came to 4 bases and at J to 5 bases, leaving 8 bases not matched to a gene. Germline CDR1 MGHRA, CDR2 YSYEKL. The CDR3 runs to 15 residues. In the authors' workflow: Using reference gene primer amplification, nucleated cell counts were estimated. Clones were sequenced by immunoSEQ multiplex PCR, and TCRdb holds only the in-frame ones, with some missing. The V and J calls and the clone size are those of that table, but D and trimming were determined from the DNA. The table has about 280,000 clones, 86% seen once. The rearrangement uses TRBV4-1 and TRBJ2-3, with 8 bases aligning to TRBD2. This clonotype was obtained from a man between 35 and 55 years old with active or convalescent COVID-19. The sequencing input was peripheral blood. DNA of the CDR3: TGCGCCAGCAGCCTGTTGGGGACTAGTCGAGATACGCAGTATTTT. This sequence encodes CASSLLGTSRDTQYF.